Presented here are 21 T cell receptor beta chains from one specimen sequenced in a study of T cell responses to AZD1222 COVID-19 vaccine. The data were produced by immunoSEQ multiplex PCR, yet TCRdb's version contains in-frame clones alone and is incomplete. The data hold 110,000 or so clones, with more than 80% observed a single time. Sequences were derived from peripheral blood, sampled 28 days after the second dose of the MenACWY control vaccine. The origin of the receptors is an adult who received the MenACWY meningococcal vaccine as a control.

V gene TRBV6-5 combines with J gene TRBJ2-5, with no clear D. The CDR3 sequence is 14 residues long. Germline V CDR1 and CDR2: MNHEY, SVGAGI. V was shortened by 6 bases and J by 2 bases, with 13 bases between the two germline ends. The CDR3 region has the DNA TGTGCCAGCAGAAAAGTTTATGATCAAGAGACCCAGTACTTC. Amino acids: CASRKVYDQETQYF.

The CDR3 DNA reads TGTGCCAGCAGTCAGAGGCCCACAGGGGGCGGGGGCAATCAGCCCCAGCATTTT. Protein product: CASSQRPTGGGGNQPQHF. The rearrangement joins TRBV28 to TRBJ1-5, with 9 positions matching TRBD1. The CDR3 is made up of 18 amino acids. The J segment lost 2 bases and the V segment lost 5 bases, leaving 13 bases of the junction unmatched. CDR1 and CDR2 (germline): MDHEN, SYDVKM.

The rearrangement links TRBV6-2 or TRBV6-3 to TRBJ2-3; perhaps D is TRBD1 or TRBD2 (6 bases each). The V end lost 0 bases, the J end lost 4 bases, and 17 bases lay between the germline ends. Germline loops: CDR1 MNHEY, CDR2 SVGEGT. CDR3 size: 17 residues. The CDR3 region has the DNA TGTGCCAGCAGTTACTCCCCTTCGGGGGCGGCCCCAGATACGCAGTATTTT. Protein product: CASSYSPSGAAPDTQYF.

The chain uses TRBV11-3 and TRBJ2-7; D unclear. Germline assignment: CDR1 SGHNT and CDR2 YENEEA. Trimming left V 1 base short and J 1 base short, with 5 bases between. CDR3 length: 13 amino acids. The CDR3 bases are TGTGCCAGCAGCTTAGGGGGATCCTACGAGCAGTACTTC. Translation gives CASSLGGSYEQYF.

The V gene is TRBV7-8, the J gene TRBJ2-5; D gene unclear. CDR3 size: 14 residues. The germline gives CDR1 SGHVS, CDR2 FQNEAQ. V was cut by 1 base and J by 5 bases, with 11 bases left in between. DNA for the CDR3: TGTGCCAGCAGCTTAGAACGGCTGGGGGAGACCCAGTACTTC. As protein: CASSLERLGETQYF.

The sample holds a few counts of this clone. This same CDR3 is encoded by further DNA sequences in the sample. The J gene is TRBJ1-1, the V gene TRBV6-5; D remains ambiguous. This CDR3 region has 11 residues. CDR1 and CDR2 from the germline V gene are MNHEY and SVGAGI. Deletions cut 2 bases from V and 4 bases from J, with 2 bases between. CDR3 loop: CASSYGTEAFF. CDR3 nucleotides: TGTGCCAGCAGTTACGGCACTGAAGCTTTCTTT.

This sequence joins TRBV7-2 and TRBJ1-1, with D hard to call. CDR1 SGHTA and CDR2 FQGNSA come from the germline V gene. CDR3 length equals 14 residues. Trimming took 5 bases from V and 5 from J, leaving 15 bases between them. The CDR3 is CASSAKATGTEAFF. CDR3 DNA: TGTGCCAGCAGCGCGAAGGCCACGGGGACTGAAGCTTTCTTT.

V and J are TRBV18 and TRBJ2-1, with a tentative D call TRBD1 (5 bases). Per the germline V gene, CDR1 is KGHSH and CDR2 is LQKENI. V was shortened by 1 base and J by 7 bases, with 14 bases between the two germline ends. The CDR3 runs 15 residues. CDR3 in DNA: TGTGCCAGCTCACCACGTCGAGACAGTTTGAATGAGCAGTTCTTC. Its protein is CASSPRRDSLNEQFF.

This chain joins TRBV28 and TRBJ2-7; D is ambiguous. In germline, CDR1 is MDHEN, CDR2 SYDVKM. Trimming pared 3 bases from V and 2 bases from J, leaving 17 bases between. The length of the CDR3 is 16 residues. CDR3 DNA sequence: TGTGCCAGCAGTTTGGGGTCCCAACTTAGGGCCTACGAGCAGTACTTC. This encodes CASSLGSQLRAYEQYF.

The J gene is TRBJ2-1, the V gene TRBV4-1; TRBD1 is a possible D gene (5 bases). The V end was cut by 4 bases, the J end by 4 bases, with 11 bases between. Per germline, CDR1 MGHRA and CDR2 YSYEKL. CDR3 length equals 14 residues. The CDR3, as DNA: TGCGCCAGCAGCCTTAGGGGATTATACAATGAGCAGTTCTTC. Its protein is CASSLRGLYNEQFF.

About this clone: The junction does not match germline at one end; this may be a read error. The chain carries TRBV6-1 and TRBJ2-2; 7 bases fit TRBD2. The CDR3 runs to 14 residues. Per germline, CDR1 MNHNS and CDR2 SASEGT. CDR3 sequence (DNA): TGTGCCAGCAGTAAAGCGGGATTTCACGGGGAGCTGTTTTTT. It is translated as CASSKAGFHGELFF.

The genes are TRBV3-1 (or the pseudogene TRBV3-2) and TRBJ1-1, with D unclear. CDR1 and CDR2 (germline): LGHDT, YNNKEL (reference sequence). Trimming removed 6 bases from V and 1 base from J, with 9 bases in between. The CDR3 runs to 13 residues. CDR3 coding DNA: TGTGCCAGCAGTCCGGGTCGGAACACTGAAGCTTTCTTT. This translates into CASSPGRNTEAFF.

V is TRBV11-1 and J is TRBJ1-2; TRBD1 agrees at 8 bases. CDR1 and CDR2 (germline): SGHAT, FQDESV (reference sequence). With V trimmed by 3 bases and J by 6 bases, 12 bases remained unmatched. CDR3 length: 16 residues. The CDR3, as DNA: TGTGCCAGCAGCTTCACGACAGGGGATAAACTACATGGCTACACCTTC. Translating gives CASSFTTGDKLHGYTF.

The chain uses TRBV6-6 and TRBJ2-7; possible D gene TRBD1, 6 bases. V was cut by 0 bases and J by 4 bases, with 10 bases left in between. CDR3 length: 14 amino acids. In germline, CDR1 is MNHNY, CDR2 SVGAGI (reference sequence). The CDR3 coding sequence is TGTGCCAGCAGTTACTCGGCAGGGGTATACGAGCAGTACGTC. This sequence encodes CASSYSAGVYEQYV.

The sample holds one count of this clone. The rearrangement joins TRBV7-9 to TRBJ1-6; 9 bases map to TRBD1. The CDR3 runs to 15 residues. V lost 5 bases to trimming and J lost 8 bases; unmatched junction nucleotides: 7. CDR1 is SEHNR, CDR2 FQNEAQ, per germline (reference sequence). The CDR3 loop is CASSAGTGIYSPLHF. In DNA form, the CDR3 reads TGTGCCAGCAGCGCCGGGACAGGGATATATTCACCCCTCCACTTT.

This clone has a single count. J is TRBJ1-2 and V is TRBV7-2; D possibly corresponds to TRBD1 (6 bases). Trimming shortened V by 5 bases and J by 4 bases, and 17 bases separated the two germline ends. Germline V CDR1 and CDR2: SGHTA, FQGNSA. The CDR3 runs to 15 residues. The chain's CDR3 is CASSERIRGLYGYTF. The DNA for the CDR3 is TGTGCCAGCAGCGAGAGGATCAGGGGTCTCTATGGCTACACCTTC.

The chain employs TRBV6-2 or TRBV6-3 and TRBJ1-5; D is unclear. This CDR3 has 14 amino acids. Looked up from germline, CDR1 is MNHEY and CDR2 is SVGEGT. Trimming left V 0 bases short and J 2 bases short, with 5 bases between. The CDR3 coding sequence is TGTGCCAGCAGTTACTCGGCAGGCAATCAGCCCCAGCATTTT. It encodes CASSYSAGNQPQHF.

The chain has TRBV7-9 and TRBJ2-7; TRBD1 matches at 9 bases. The V gene end was trimmed by 1 base and the J gene end by 7 bases; junction bases not matched to a gene: 2. Germline CDR1 is SEHNR and CDR2 is FQNEAQ (reference sequence). The CDR3 extends over 13 amino acids. The CDR3 is CASSLGGQGEQYV. The CDR3 region has the DNA TGTGCCAGCAGCTTAGGAGGACAGGGGGAGCAGTACGTC.

V and J are TRBV7-6 and TRBJ2-1, with TRBD1 identical over 8 bases. Trimming took 5 bases from V and 0 from J; bases not matched to a gene: 3. In germline, CDR1 is SGHVS, CDR2 FNYEAQ. The CDR3 spans 15 residues. This chain's CDR3 is CASSTTGGSYNEQFF. Written as DNA, the CDR3 is TGTGCCAGCAGCACCACAGGGGGCTCCTACAATGAGCAGTTCTTC.

The V call is TRBV27, the J call TRBJ2-1; 13 bases line up with TRBD2. This CDR3 region has 16 residues. Trimming at V came to 5 bases and at J to 5 bases, leaving 6 bases not matched to a gene. The germline gives CDR1 MNHEY, CDR2 SMNVEV (reference sequence). The CDR3 DNA follows: TGTGCCAGCAGTCCCCGAGGACTAGCGGGGGACAATGAGCAGTTCTTC. This codes for CASSPRGLAGDNEQFF.

This rearrangement joins TRBV18 to TRBJ2-5, with TRBD2 identical over 14 bases. The CDR3 has 16 residues. The germline V gene has CDR1 KGHSH and CDR2 LQKENI. Unmatched junction bases numbered 8, after V lost 6 bases and J lost 5 bases. The CDR3 protein is CASSLTSGGASETQYF. In DNA, the CDR3 is TGTGCCAGCTCTTTGACTAGCGGGGGGGCCTCGGAGACCCAGTACTTC. The full variable domain, its missing parts supplied by reference TRBV18 and TRBJ2-5, is NAGVMQNPRHLVRRRGQEARLRCSPMKGHSHVYWYRQLPEEGLKFMVYLQKENIIDESGMPKERFSAEFPKEGPSILRIQQVVRGDSAAYFCASSLTSGGASETQYFGPGTRLLVL.